This T cell receptor (beta chain) was obtained from a study of T cells in Graves' hyperthyroidism and ophthalmopathy. Amplified TCR beta CDR3 regions came from RNA transcripts. Using the HTBI primer set, a first-round RT-PCR was run on the TCR CDR3. TCRdb processed the multiplex PCR reads anew with MiXCR; each CDR3 protein has one entry. This repertoire shows approximately 320,000 distinct CDR3 sequences, approximately 16% found once; its top ten account for 33%. This clonotype was picked up many times. CDR3 length equals 12 residues. V was trimmed by 8 bases and J by 2 bases, leaving 7 bases between them.

The chain is built from TRBV12-3 or TRBV12-4 and TRBJ1-3; D unresolved. The receptor's source is a man aged 25 to 40 with Graves' hyperthyroidism. The material sequenced was blood. CDR3 in amino acids: CASSPPGNTIYF. CDR3 in DNA: TGTGCCAGCTCACCGCCTGGAAACACCATATATTTT.